This T cell receptor (beta chain) was captured by sequencing in a study of blood T cell repertoires in COVID-19. Germline-derived CDR1 and CDR2 are SGHNT and YYREEE (reference sequence). The CDR3 has 17 residues. Unmatched junction bases numbered 3, after V lost 3 bases and J lost 0 bases. The study drew participants aged 18 to 89 years from some 23 US areas. Sequencing was performed with immunoSEQ multiplex PCR; in TCRdb, only in-frame clones are kept and a portion is missing. There are a few hundred thousand clones in the sample; over 75% occur only once, and roughly 3% lies in the top ten. The chain combines TRBV5-4 with TRBJ2-2, with 12 bases matching TRBD2. This TCR was recovered from a woman between 25 and 40 years old who had recovered from COVID-19. Material for sequencing was PBMCs or T cells enriched from blood (not recorded which). In DNA, the CDR3 is TGTGCCAGCAGCTCGGGACTAGCGGGCCCGAACACCGGGGAGCTGTTTTTT. It specifies CASSSGLAGPNTGELFF.